Each of the 12 T cell receptor beta chains below was sequenced from the same sample in a study of T cells after yellow fever vaccination. TCRdb re-called the 5' RACE reads with MiXCR, one entry per CDR3 protein. The table shows 150,000 to 200,000 distinct CDR3 sequences, with 11% occurring only once. Sequencing used CD8+ T cells sorted from PBMCs, obtained 15 days after the yellow fever booster vaccination. These TCRs come from a man younger than 30 who received the YFV17D yellow fever vaccine.

In this sample, this clonotype turned up a few times. The chain uses TRBV12-3 or TRBV12-4 and TRBJ1-2, with no clear D. Trimming left V 7 bases short and J 6 bases short, with 15 bases between. The CDR3 totals 13 residues. The DNA for the CDR3 is TGTGCCAGCACCCAGACCCGCGTTAATGGCTACACCTTC. Encoded protein: CASTQTRVNGYTF.

This clonotype has more than one count but fewer than ten. The chain joins TRBV29-1 to TRBJ1-4; 8 bases fit TRBD1. V was clipped by 6 bases and J by 5 bases; unmatched bases: 5. The CDR3 consists of 13 residues. CDR1 SQVTM and CDR2 ANQGSEA come from the germline V gene. The DNA of the CDR3 is TGCAGCGTCGAGACAGGGGTAAATGAAAAACTGTTTTTT. It translates to CSVETGVNEKLFF.

The genes are TRBV6-2 or TRBV6-3 and TRBJ2-7; D is unclear. CDR1 and CDR2 (germline): MNHEY, SVGEGT. Trimming shortened V by 4 bases and J by 7 bases, and 11 bases separated the two germline ends. This CDR3 is built from 12 residues. The CDR3 sequence: CASSSGLWEQYV. CDR3 DNA: TGTGCCAGCAGTTCCGGGCTGTGGGAGCAGTACGTC.

This clonotype was counted at least ten times. V and J are TRBV9 and TRBJ1-1, with a tentative D call TRBD1 (6 bases). Germline V gene lookup returns CDR1 SGDLS and CDR2 YYNGEE. The CDR3 runs to 15 residues. Trimming cost V 4 bases and J 1 base, with 14 bases left between them. The CDR3 DNA reads as TGTGCCAGCAGCTTCTCCGGGACACGGAACACTGAAGCTTTCTTT. Protein: CASSFSGTRNTEAFF.

Only a few counts were recorded for this clonotype. The chain joins TRBV6-6 to TRBJ2-7; D is possibly TRBD2 (6 bases). CDR1 is MNHNY, CDR2 SVGAGI, per germline (reference sequence). With 0 bases removed from V and 4 bases from J, the gap between germline ends came to 10 bases. The CDR3 has 14 residues. The chain's CDR3 is CASSYSGLGYEQYV. Here the CDR3 DNA reads TGTGCCAGCAGTTACTCGGGACTTGGGTACGAGCAGTACGTC.

This clonotype showed up many times. The chain employs TRBV4-3 and TRBJ1-5; D is unclear. Germline V gene data show CDR1 as LGHNA and CDR2 as YSLEER. V was trimmed by 0 bases and J by 1 base, leaving 7 bases between them. The CDR3 spans 15 residues. The CDR3: CASSQDLFSNQPQHF. CDR3 coding DNA: TGCGCCAGCAGCCAAGACCTCTTCAGCAATCAGCCCCAGCATTTT.

This clonotype was observed a few times. V is TRBV10-3 and J is TRBJ2-1, with 7 bases that match TRBD2. The CDR3 is made up of 14 amino acids. Germline V gene data show CDR1 as ENHRY and CDR2 as SYGVKD. V lost 6 bases and J lost 5; bases outside the gene matches: 7. CDR3 sequence reads: CAIRDRDYNNEQFF. The DNA of the CDR3 is TGTGCCATCAGAGACCGGGACTATAACAATGAGCAGTTCTTC.

This clonotype has just a few counts. Here the CDR3 DNA reads TGCGCCAGCAGCCAAGGGGCTCGTAGGGGGCATGGTGGCTACACCTTC. This translates into CASSQGARRGHGGYTF. This chain links TRBV4-1 with TRBJ1-2; TRBD1 matches at 7 bases. This CDR3 is built from 16 residues. Trimming cost V 1 base and J 7 bases; bases outside gene matches: 12. Germline CDR1 MGHRA, CDR2 YSYEKL.

The J gene is TRBJ2-7, the V gene TRBV5-5, with D maybe TRBD1 (5 bases). Germline-derived CDR1 and CDR2 are SGHKS and YYEKEE (reference sequence). Trimming stripped 2 bases from V and 2 bases from J, with 11 bases between. The CDR3 sequence is 14 residues long. The CDR3 region has the DNA TGTGCCAGCAGCTTCGGACACTTGGCCTACGAGCAGTACTTC. Protein sequence: CASSFGHLAYEQYF.

This clonotype was observed a few times. The chain uses TRBV11-2 and TRBJ2-2, with D perhaps TRBD1 (6 bases). In germline, CDR1 is SGHAT, CDR2 FQNNGV. The CDR3 length is 16 residues. V lost 1 base to trimming and J lost 5 bases, with 14 bases between them. CDR3 residues: CASSLVGRGRTGELFF. The CDR3 nucleotides read TGTGCCAGCAGCTTAGTTGGCAGGGGAAGAACCGGGGAGCTGTTTTTT.

V usage is TRBV5-1 and J usage is TRBJ1-1, with 11 bases identical to TRBD1. The V and J ends lost 2 bases and 0 bases, in that order; junction bases with no gene match: 3. The CDR3 consists of 16 residues. The germline V gene encodes CDR1 SGHRS and CDR2 YFSETQ. CDR3 amino acids: CASSFQDRGLNTEAFF. The CDR3 nucleotides are TGCGCCAGCAGCTTCCAGGACAGGGGGCTGAACACTGAAGCTTTCTTT.

In DNA, the CDR3 is TGCGCCAGCAGCTTGGCCCTTTCTGGGGCCAACGTCCTGACTTTC. Translating it yields CASSLALSGANVLTF. The rearrangement joins TRBV5-1 to TRBJ2-6; no clear D gene. This CDR3 comprises 15 residues. CDR1 is SGHRS, CDR2 YFSETQ, per germline. The V gene lost 0 bases and the J gene lost 1 base, with 5 bases spanning the gap.